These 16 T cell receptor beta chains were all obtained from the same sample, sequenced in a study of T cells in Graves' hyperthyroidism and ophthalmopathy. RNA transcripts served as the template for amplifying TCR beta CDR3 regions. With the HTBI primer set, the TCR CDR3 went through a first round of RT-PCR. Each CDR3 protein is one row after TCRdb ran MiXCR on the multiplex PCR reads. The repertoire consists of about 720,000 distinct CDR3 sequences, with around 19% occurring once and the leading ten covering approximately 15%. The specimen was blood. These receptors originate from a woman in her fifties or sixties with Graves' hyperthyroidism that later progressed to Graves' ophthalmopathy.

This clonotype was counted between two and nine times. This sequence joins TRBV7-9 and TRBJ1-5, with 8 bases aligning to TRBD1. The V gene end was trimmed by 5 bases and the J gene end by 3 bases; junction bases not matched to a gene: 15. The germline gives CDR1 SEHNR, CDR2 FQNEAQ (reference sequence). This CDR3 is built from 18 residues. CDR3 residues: CASSPPLGQDKNNQPQHF. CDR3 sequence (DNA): TGTGCCAGCAGCCCGCCCCTGGGACAGGATAAGAACAATCAGCCCCAGCATTTT.

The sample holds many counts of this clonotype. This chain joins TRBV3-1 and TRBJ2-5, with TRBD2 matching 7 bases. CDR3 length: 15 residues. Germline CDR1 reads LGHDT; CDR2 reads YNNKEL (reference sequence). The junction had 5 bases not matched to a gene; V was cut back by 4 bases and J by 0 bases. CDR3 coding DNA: TGTGCCAGCAGCCTCACCGGGAGGAACCAAGAGACCCAGTACTTC. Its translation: CASSLTGRNQETQYF.

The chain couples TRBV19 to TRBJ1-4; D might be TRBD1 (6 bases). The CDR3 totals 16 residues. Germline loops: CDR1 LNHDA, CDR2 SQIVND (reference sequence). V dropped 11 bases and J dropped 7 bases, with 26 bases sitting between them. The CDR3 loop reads CAHPMRGGLPGEKLFF. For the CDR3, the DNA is TGTGCCCATCCGATGCGGGGGGGCCTACCCGGTGAAAAACTGTTTTTT.

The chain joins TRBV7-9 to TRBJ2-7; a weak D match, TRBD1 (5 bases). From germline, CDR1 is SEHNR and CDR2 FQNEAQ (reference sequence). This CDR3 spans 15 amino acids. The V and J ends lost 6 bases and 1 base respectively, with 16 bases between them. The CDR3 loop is CASSNLRQGSYEQYF. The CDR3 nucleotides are TGTGCCAGCAGTAATCTCCGGCAGGGTTCCTACGAGCAGTACTTC.

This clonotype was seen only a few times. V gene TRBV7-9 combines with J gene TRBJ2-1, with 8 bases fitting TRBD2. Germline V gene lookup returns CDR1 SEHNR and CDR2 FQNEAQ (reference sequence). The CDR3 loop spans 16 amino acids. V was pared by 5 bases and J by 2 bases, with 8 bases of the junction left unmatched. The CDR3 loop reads CASSTLGGGPYNEQFF. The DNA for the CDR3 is TGTGCCAGCAGCACGCTTGGCGGGGGGCCCTACAATGAGCAGTTCTTC.

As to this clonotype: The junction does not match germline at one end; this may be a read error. Written as DNA, the CDR3 is TGTGCCAGCAGGCCTTCGGACAGGGTCTATGATAAACTGTTTTTT. It specifies CASRPSDRVYDKLFF. The chain is built from TRBV6-1 and TRBJ1-4; 8 nucleotides match TRBD1. Per germline, CDR1 MNHNS and CDR2 SASEGT. This CDR3 comprises 15 residues.

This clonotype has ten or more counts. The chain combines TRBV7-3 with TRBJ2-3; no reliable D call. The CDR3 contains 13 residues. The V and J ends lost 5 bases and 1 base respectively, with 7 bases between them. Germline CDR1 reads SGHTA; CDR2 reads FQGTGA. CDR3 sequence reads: CASSQSGTDTQYF. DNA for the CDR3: TGTGCCAGCAGCCAGTCCGGCACAGATACGCAGTATTTT.

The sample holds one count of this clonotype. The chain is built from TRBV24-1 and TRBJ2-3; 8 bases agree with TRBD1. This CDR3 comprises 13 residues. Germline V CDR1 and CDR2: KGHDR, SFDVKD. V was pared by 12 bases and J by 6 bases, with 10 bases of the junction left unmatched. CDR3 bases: TGTGCCCCCCAGACAGGGGAAAAGGATACGCAGTATTTT. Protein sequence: CAPQTGEKDTQYF.

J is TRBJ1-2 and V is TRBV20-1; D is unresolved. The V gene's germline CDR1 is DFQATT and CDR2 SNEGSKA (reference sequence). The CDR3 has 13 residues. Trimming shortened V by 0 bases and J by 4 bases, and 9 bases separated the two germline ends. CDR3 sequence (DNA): TGCAGTGCTAGAGAGAAGTTTTTCTATGGCTACACCTTC. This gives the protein CSAREKFFYGYTF.

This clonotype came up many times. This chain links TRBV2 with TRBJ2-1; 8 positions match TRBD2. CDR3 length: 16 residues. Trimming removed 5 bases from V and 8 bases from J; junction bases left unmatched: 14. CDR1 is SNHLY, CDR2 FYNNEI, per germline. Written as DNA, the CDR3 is TGTGCCAGCAGTCCAAAACCGGGAGGGGGAATAGATGAGCAGTTCTTC. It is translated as CASSPKPGGGIDEQFF.

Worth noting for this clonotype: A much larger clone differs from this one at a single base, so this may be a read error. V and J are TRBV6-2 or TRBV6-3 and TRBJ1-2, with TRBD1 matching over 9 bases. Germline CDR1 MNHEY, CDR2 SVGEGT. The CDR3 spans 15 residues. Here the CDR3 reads CVSRAPGQGNYGYTF. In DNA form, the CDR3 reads TGTGTCAGCAGGGCACCGGGACAGGGAAACTATGGCTACACCTTC.

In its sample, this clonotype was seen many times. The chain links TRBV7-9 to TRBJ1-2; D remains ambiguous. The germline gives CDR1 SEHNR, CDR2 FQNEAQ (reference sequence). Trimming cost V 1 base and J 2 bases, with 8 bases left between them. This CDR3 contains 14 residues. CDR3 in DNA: TGTGCCAGCAGCTTAGGAATTTCCAACTATGGCTACACCTTC. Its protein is CASSLGISNYGYTF.

The CDR3 nucleotides read TGTGCCAGCAGCCAAGTTGCAGGGGGCAATCACGAGCAGTACTTC. This translates into CASSQVAGGNHEQYF. The chain combines TRBV14 with TRBJ2-7; 8 bases fit TRBD1. In germline, CDR1 is SGHDN, CDR2 FVKESK. The CDR3 contains 15 residues. Trimming took 1 base from V and 5 from J; bases not matched to a gene: 7. Combining the CDR3 with reference TRBV14 and TRBJ2-7 gives the whole variable domain EAGVTQFPSHSVIEKGQTVTLRCDPISGHDNLYWYRRVMGKEIKFLLHFVKESKQDESGMPNNRFLAERTGGTYSTLKVQPAELEDSGVYFCASSQVAGGNHEQYFGPGTRLTVT.

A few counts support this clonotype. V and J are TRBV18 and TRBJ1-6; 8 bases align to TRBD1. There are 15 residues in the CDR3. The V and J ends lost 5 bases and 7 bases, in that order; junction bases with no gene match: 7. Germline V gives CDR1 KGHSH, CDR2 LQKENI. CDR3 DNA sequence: TGTGCCAGCTCAGCAGGGGGCGGTGGAAATTCACCCCTCCACTTT. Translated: CASSAGGGGNSPLHF. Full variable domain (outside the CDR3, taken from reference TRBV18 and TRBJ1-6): NAGVMQNPRHLVRRRGQEARLRCSPMKGHSHVYWYRQLPEEGLKFMVYLQKENIIDESGMPKERFSAEFPKEGPSILRIQQVVRGDSAAYFCASSAGGGGNSPLHFGNGTRLTVT.

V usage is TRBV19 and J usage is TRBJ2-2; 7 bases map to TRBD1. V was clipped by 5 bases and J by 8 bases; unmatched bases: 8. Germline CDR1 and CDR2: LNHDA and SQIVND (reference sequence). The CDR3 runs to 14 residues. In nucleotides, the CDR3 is TGTGCCAGTAGTCCGAGACAGGGTCCTGGGGAGCTGTTTTTT. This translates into CASSPRQGPGELFF.

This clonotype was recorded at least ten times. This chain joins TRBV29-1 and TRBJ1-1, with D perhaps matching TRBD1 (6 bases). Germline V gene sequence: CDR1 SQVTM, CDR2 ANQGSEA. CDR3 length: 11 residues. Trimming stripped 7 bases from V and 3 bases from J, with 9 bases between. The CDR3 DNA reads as TGCAGCGATACAGGGTACACTGAAGCTTTCTTT. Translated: CSDTGYTEAFF.